A single sample is the source of the 3 T cell receptor beta chains below, sequenced in a study of T cell repertoires in ileal Crohn's disease. Time point reported: neoterminal ileum biopsy at postoperative endoscopy, about 6 months after surgery. Repertoires were generated with immunoSEQ multiplex PCR, while TCRdb's copy carries only in-frame clones and drops some. Of about 62,000 clones listed, roughly nine tenths were seen once; the top ten hold roughly 2%. Sequencing was performed on ileal tissue. Receptor source: an adult with Crohn's disease.

The chain employs TRBV19 and TRBJ2-1; 7 nucleotides line up with TRBD1. The CDR3 consists of 16 residues. Germline loops: CDR1 LNHDA, CDR2 SQIVND (reference sequence). The J segment lost 7 bases and the V segment lost 6 bases, leaving 15 bases of the junction unmatched. This CDR3 is CASRDPRTGEKNEQFF. Written as DNA, the CDR3 is TGTGCCAGTAGGGACCCCCGAACAGGGGAAAAGAATGAGCAGTTCTTC.

The chain couples TRBV11-2 to TRBJ2-1; 10 bases align to TRBD2. The CDR3 has 18 residues. Unmatched junction bases numbered 18, after V lost 5 bases and J lost 8 bases. CDR1 is SGHAT, CDR2 FQNNGV, per germline. The CDR3 DNA sequence: TGTGCCAGCAGCCTCGGGGCCAGGGAGCGGGAGGGCCTACATGAGCAGTTCTTC. The encoded protein is CASSLGAREREGLHEQFF.

The gene calls are TRBV29-1 and TRBJ2-3; no clear D. Trimming stripped 3 bases from V and 6 bases from J, with 10 bases between. This CDR3 is 12 amino acids long. Per germline, CDR1 SQVTM and CDR2 ANQGSEA. The CDR3 DNA reads TGCAGCGTTGAGCCTCACACGGATACGCAGTATTTT. It yields the protein CSVEPHTDTQYF.